The source of this T cell receptor beta chain is a study of CD8 T cells in ankylosing spondylitis. The V gene's germline CDR1 is SGHRS and CDR2 YFSETQ. With 3 bases clipped from V and 0 bases from J, the junction kept 9 bases outside the gene matches. The CDR3 has 18 residues. This clonotype was observed at least ten times. TCRdb re-called the 5' RACE reads with MiXCR, one entry per CDR3 protein. The sample carries fewer than 80,000 distinct CDR3 sequences, under 5.5% recorded once. The sample comprised blood, either unsorted or a sorted T cell fraction (not recorded which). The V gene is TRBV5-1, the J gene TRBJ2-6; 7 bases are shared with TRBD2. The sequence was collected from a male donor with ankylosing spondylitis or in good health (not recorded which). The CDR3 nucleotides read TGCGCCAGCAGCTCGTCGGCGGGGGACTACTCTGGGGCCAACGTCCTGACTTTC. Translated: CASSSSAGDYSGANVLTF.